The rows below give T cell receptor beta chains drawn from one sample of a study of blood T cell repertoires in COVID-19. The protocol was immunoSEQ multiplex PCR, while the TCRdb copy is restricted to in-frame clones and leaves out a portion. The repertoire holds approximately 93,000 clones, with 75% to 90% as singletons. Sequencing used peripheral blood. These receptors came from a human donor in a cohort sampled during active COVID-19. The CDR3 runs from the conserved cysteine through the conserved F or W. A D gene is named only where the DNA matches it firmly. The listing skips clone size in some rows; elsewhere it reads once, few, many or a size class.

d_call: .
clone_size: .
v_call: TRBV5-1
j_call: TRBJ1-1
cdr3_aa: CASRWEMNTEAFF
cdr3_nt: TGCGCCAGCAGGTGGGAGATGAACACTGAAGCTTTCTTT

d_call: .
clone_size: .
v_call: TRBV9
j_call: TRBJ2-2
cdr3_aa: CASSVVATRRVGGELFF
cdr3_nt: TGTGCCAGCAGCGTAGTCGCTACACGGCGGGTCGGCGGGGAGCTGTTTTTT

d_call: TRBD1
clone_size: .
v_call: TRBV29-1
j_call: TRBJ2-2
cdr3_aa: CSTGDPGELFF
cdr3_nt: TGCTCCACAGGGGATCCCGGGGAGCTGTTTTTT

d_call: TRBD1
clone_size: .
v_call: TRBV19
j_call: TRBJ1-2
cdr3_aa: CASSAGTVANYGYTF
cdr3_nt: TGTGCCAGTAGTGCCGGGACAGTAGCTAACTATGGCTACACCTTC

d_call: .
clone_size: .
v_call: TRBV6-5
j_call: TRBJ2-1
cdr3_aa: CASSYSAGETYNEQFF
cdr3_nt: TGTGCCAGCAGTTACTCGGCAGGGGAAACTTACAATGAGCAGTTCTTC

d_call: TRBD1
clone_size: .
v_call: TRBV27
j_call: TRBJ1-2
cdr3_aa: CATWTGGASGYGYTF
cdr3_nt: TGTGCCACCTGGACAGGGGGCGCGAGCGGCTATGGCTACACCTTC

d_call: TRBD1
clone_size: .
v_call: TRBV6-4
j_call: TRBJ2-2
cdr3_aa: CASSPRTGGTGELFF
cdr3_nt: TGTGCCAGCAGTCCCCGGACAGGGGGCACCGGGGAGCTGTTTTTT

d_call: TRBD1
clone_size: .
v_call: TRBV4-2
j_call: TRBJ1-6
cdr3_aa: CASSQERTGEGYNSPLHF
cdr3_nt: TGTGCCAGCAGCCAAGAGAGGACAGGGGAGGGCTATAATTCACCCCTCCACTTT

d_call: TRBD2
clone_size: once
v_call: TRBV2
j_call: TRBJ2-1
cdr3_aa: CASSAATPGTSGYNEQFF
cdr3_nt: TGTGCCAGCAGCGCCGCAACACCCGGGACTAGCGGCTACAATGAGCAGTTCTTC

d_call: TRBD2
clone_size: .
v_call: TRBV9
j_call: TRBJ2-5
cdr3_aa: CASSVVAAGGGETQYF
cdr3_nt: TGTGCCAGCAGCGTAGTGGCAGCGGGAGGGGGTGAGACCCAGTACTTC

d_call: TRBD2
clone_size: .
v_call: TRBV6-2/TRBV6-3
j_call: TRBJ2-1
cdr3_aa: CASSTGLAGDEQFF
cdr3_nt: TGTGCCAGCAGCACCGGACTAGCGGGAGATGAGCAGTTCTTC

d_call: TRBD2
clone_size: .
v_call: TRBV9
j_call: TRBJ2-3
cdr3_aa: CASSVAGRADTQYF
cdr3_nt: TGTGCCAGCAGCGTAGCTGGGAGGGCAGATACGCAGTATTTT

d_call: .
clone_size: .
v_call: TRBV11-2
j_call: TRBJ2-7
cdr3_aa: CASSSRQYEQYF
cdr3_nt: TGTGCCAGCAGCTCTAGACAGTACGAGCAGTACTTC

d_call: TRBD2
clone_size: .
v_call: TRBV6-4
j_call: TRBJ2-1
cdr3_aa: CASSDSFSGRGNEQFF
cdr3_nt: TGTGCCAGCAGTGACTCGTTTAGCGGGAGAGGGAATGAGCAGTTCTTC

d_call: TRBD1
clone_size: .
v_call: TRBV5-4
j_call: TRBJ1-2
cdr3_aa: CASSVRTGWDYGYTF
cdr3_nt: TGTGCCAGCAGCGTTCGGACAGGGTGGGACTATGGCTACACCTTC

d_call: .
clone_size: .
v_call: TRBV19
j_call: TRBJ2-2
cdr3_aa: CASQEGPGTGELFF
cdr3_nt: TGTGCCTCCCAGGAGGGGCCGGGAACCGGGGAGCTGTTTTTT

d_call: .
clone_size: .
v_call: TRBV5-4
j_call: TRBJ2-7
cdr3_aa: CASSLSQGASYEQYF
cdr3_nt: TGTGCCAGCAGCTTAAGTCAAGGGGCATCCTACGAGCAGTACTTC

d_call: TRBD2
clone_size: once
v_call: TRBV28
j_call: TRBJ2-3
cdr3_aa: CASSSPGVAGGRDTQYF
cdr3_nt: TGTGCCAGCAGTTCCCCCGGGGTAGCGGGAGGCCGGGATACGCAGTATTTT

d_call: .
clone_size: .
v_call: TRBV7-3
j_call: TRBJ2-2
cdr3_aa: CASMSMPGNTGELFF
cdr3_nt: TGTGCCAGCATGAGTATGCCAGGGAACACCGGGGAGCTGTTTTTT

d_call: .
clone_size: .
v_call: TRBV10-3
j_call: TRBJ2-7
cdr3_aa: CAISDGGTGEQYF
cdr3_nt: TGTGCCATCAGTGATGGAGGGACGGGCGAGCAGTACTTC

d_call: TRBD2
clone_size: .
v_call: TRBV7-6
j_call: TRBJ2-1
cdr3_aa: CASSLGASGSGEQFF
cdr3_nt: TGTGCCAGCAGCTTAGGGGCTAGCGGGAGTGGGGAGCAGTTCTTC

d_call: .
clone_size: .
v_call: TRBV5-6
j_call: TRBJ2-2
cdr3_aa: CASSPKWQAGNTGELFF
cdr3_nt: TGTGCCAGCAGCCCGAAATGGCAGGCTGGGAACACCGGGGAGCTGTTTTTT

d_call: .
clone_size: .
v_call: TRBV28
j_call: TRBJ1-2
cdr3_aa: CASSPSRGLTDYGYTF
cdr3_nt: TGTGCCAGCAGTCCCTCTCGGGGTTTAACGGACTATGGCTACACCTTC

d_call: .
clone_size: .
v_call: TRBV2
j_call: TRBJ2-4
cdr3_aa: CASSRERAKNIQYF
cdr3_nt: TGTGCCAGCAGTCGTGAGCGGGCCAAAAACATTCAGTACTTC

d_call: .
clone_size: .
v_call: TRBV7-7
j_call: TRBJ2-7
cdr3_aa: CASSYSSETALHEQYF
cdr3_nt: TGTGCCAGCAGTTATTCATCCGAGACAGCTCTCCACGAGCAGTACTTC

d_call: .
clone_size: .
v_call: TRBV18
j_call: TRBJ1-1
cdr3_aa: CASSPGALNTEAFF
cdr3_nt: TGTGCCAGCTCACCAGGAGCCTTGAACACTGAAGCTTTCTTT

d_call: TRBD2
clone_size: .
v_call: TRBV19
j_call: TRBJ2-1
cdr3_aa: CASSPNSGRTEQFF
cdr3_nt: TGTGCCAGTAGCCCCAATAGCGGGAGAACTGAGCAGTTCTTC

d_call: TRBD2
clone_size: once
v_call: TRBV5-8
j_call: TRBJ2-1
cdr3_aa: CASSKTSGARDEQFF
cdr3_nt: TGTGCCAGCAGCAAGACTAGCGGAGCACGGGATGAGCAGTTCTTC

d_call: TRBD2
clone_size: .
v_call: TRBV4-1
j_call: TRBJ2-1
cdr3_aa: CASSQGWVAGGPNEQFF
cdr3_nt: TGCGCCAGCAGCCAAGGATGGGTAGCGGGAGGTCCGAATGAGCAGTTCTTC

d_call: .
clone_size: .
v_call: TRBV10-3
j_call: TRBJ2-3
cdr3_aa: CAIMGAGRTDTQYF
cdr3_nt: TGTGCCATCATGGGGGCAGGTCGCACAGATACGCAGTATTTT

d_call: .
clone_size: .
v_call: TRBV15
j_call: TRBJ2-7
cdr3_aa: CAASRGGAGPFYEQYF
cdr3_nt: TGTGCCGCCAGCAGAGGGGGAGCGGGACCTTTCTACGAGCAGTACTTC

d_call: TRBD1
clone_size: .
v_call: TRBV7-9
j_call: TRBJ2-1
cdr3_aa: CASSLGTGRLYNEQFF
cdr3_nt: TGTGCCAGCAGCTTAGGGACAGGACGCCTATACAATGAGCAGTTCTTC

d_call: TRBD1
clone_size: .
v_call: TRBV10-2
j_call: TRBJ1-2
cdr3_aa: CASSVEQGRRSNYGYTF
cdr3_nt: TGCGCCAGCAGTGTTGAACAGGGGAGAAGATCTAACTATGGCTACACCTTC

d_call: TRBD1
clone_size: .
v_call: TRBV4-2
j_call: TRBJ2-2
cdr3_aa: CASSQPGQGNIGELFF
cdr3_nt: TGTGCCAGCAGCCAACCGGGACAGGGCAATATCGGGGAGCTGTTTTTT

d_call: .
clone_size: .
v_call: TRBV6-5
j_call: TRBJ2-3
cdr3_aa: CASSSPGSTDTQYF
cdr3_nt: TGTGCCAGCAGTTCCCCAGGGAGCACAGATACGCAGTATTTT

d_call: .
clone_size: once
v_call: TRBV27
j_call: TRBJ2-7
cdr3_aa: CASSRLRAYEQYF
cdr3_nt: TGTGCCAGCAGTCGGCTCAGGGCCTACGAGCAGTACTTC

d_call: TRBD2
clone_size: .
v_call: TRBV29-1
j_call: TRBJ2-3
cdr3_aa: CSVPSGGRADTQYF
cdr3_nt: TGCAGCGTGCCTAGCGGGGGGCGGGCAGATACGCAGTATTTT

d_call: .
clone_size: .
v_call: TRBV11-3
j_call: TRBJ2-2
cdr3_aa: CASSPARGKGTGELFF
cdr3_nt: TGTGCCAGCAGCCCTGCTAGGGGCAAGGGCACCGGGGAGCTGTTTTTT

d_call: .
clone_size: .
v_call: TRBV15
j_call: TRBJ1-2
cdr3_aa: CATSREGGGALGYGYTF
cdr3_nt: TGTGCCACCAGCAGAGAGGGAGGAGGGGCTTTGGGATATGGCTACACCTTC

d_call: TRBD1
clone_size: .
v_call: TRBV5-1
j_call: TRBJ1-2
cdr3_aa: CASSSTGAILYGYTF
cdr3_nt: TGCGCCAGCAGCTCGACAGGGGCGATCCTCTATGGCTACACCTTC

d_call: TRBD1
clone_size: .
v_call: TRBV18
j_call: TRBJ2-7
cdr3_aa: CASSPLGQGASYEQYF
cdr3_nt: TGTGCCAGCTCACCATTAGGGCAGGGGGCGTCCTACGAGCAGTACTTC

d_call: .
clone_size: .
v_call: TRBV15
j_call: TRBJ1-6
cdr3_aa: CATSRARDTGSPLHF
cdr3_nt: TGTGCCACCAGCAGAGCAAGGGACACCGGTTCACCCCTCCACTTT

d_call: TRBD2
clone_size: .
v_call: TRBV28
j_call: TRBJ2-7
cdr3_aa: CASSNSGSIIYEQYF
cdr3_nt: TGTGCCAGCAGCAATAGCGGGAGTATCATCTACGAGCAGTACTTC

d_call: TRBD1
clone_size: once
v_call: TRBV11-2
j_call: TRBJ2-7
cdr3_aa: CASSLSRGPAEQYF
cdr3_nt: TGTGCCAGCAGCTTAAGCAGGGGGCCAGCCGAGCAGTACTTC

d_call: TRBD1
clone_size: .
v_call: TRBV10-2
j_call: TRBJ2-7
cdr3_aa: CASSYGTARRTQQYF
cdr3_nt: TGCGCCAGCAGCTACGGGACAGCAAGACGTACACAGCAGTACTTC

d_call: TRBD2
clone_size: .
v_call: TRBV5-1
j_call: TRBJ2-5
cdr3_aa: CASSPAGEGKTQYF
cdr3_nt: TGCGCCAGCAGCCCAGCGGGAGAGGGAAAGACCCAGTACTTC

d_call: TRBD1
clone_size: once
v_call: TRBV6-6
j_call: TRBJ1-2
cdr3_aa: CASSRPPGQGIDYGYTF
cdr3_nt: TGTGCCAGCAGTCGACCACCGGGACAGGGGATAGACTATGGCTACACCTTC

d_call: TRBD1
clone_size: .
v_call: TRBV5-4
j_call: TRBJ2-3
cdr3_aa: CASSYRGDTQYF
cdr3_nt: TGTGCCAGCAGTTACAGGGGAGATACGCAGTATTTT

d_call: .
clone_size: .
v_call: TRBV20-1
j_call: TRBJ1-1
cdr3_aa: CSAMRNTEAFF
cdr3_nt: TGCAGTGCTATGAGGAACACTGAAGCTTTCTTT

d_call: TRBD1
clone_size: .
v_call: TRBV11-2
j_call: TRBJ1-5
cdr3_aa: CASSLQGDQPQHF
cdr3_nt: TGTGCCAGCAGCTTACAGGGGGATCAGCCCCAGCATTTT

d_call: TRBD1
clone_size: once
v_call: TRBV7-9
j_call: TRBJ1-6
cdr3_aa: CASSSGTGFYNSPLHF
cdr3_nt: TGTGCCAGCAGCTCCGGGACAGGGTTTTATAATTCACCCCTCCACTTT

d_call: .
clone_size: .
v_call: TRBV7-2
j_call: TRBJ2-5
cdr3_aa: CASTQLGRGETQYF
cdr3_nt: TGTGCCAGCACCCAACTCGGGAGAGGAGAGACCCAGTACTTC

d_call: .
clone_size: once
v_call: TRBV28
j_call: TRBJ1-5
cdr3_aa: CASSGSVGRDQPQHF
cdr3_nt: TGTGCCAGCAGTGGGTCGGTTGGGAGGGATCAGCCCCAGCATTTT

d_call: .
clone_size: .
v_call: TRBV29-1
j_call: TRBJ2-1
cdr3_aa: CSVEVEGAEQFF
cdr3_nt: TGCAGCGTTGAAGTCGAGGGAGCTGAGCAGTTCTTC

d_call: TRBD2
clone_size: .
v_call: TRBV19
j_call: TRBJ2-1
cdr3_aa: CASSPGGAGVAVEQFF
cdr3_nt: TGTGCCAGTAGCCCGGGGGGAGCGGGAGTAGCCGTTGAGCAGTTCTTC